These 18 T cell receptor beta chains share one sample of origin, sequenced in a study of response to subunit inactivated influenza vaccine. TCRdb called the RT-PCR reads again in MiXCR, with one record for every CDR3 protein. Of more than 250,000 distinct CDR3 sequences listed, around a fifth are singletons. This specimen consisted of PBMCs from blood, obtained 21 months after vaccination. The receptor set was obtained from a man aged 45-69 years who received an inactivated influenza vaccine.

At least ten counts were recorded for this clonotype. The rearrangement joins TRBV20-1 to TRBJ1-1; D gene uncertain. The CDR3 has 13 residues. Germline V gives CDR1 DFQATT, CDR2 SNEGSKA (reference sequence). V lost 3 bases, J lost 2 bases, and 10 bases lay in between. CDR3 sequence (DNA): TGCAGTGCTAGTGGTTTGGGAAACACTGAAGCTTTCTTT. Translated, it gives CSASGLGNTEAFF.

V is TRBV30 and J is TRBJ2-5; D gene unclear. V shed 4 bases and J shed 0 bases, with 9 bases lying between them. This CDR3 is built from 13 residues. CDR1 and CDR2 from the germline V gene are GTSNPN and SVGIG (reference sequence). This CDR3 reads CAWTGWNQETQYF. The CDR3 bases are TGTGCCTGGACTGGTTGGAACCAAGAGACCCAGTACTTC.

This clonotype was counted between two and nine times. The chain uses TRBV12-3 or TRBV12-4 and TRBJ2-1, with D hard to call. This CDR3 region has 14 residues. Trimming removed 6 bases from V and 4 bases from J, with 13 bases in between. DNA of the CDR3: TGTGCCAGCAGCGCCGTCTCGGCTTACAATGAGCAGTTCTTC. Its translation: CASSAVSAYNEQFF.

J is TRBJ2-3 and V is TRBV7-2; TRBD1 matches at 7 bases. The CDR3 sequence is 17 residues long. CDR1 is SGHTA and CDR2 is FQGNSA in the germline V gene. V shed 1 base and J 5 bases; nucleotides not matched to a gene: 12. DNA for the CDR3: TGTGCCAGCAGCTTAGTAGGGACAGAAGTGCGAATAGATACGCAGTATTTT. Its translation is CASSLVGTEVRIDTQYF.

This clonotype was seen a handful of times. The chain couples TRBV15 to TRBJ2-1; 10 nucleotides match TRBD1. The V and J ends lost 3 bases and 4 bases, in that order; junction bases with no gene match: 6. The CDR3 covers 16 residues. Per the germline V gene, CDR1 is LNHNV and CDR2 is YYDKDF (reference sequence). The CDR3 reads CATSRGTGVKYNEQFF. CDR3 nucleotides: TGTGCCACCAGCAGGGGGACAGGGGTGAAATACAATGAGCAGTTCTTC.

This clonotype turned up a few times. The rearrangement links TRBV20-1 to TRBJ1-4; D not certain. Germline CDR1 is DFQATT and CDR2 is SNEGSKA (reference sequence). Trimming took off 1 base at V and 6 bases at J, with 9 bases between the two ends. The CDR3 has 13 residues. CDR3 in amino acids: CSARVLGDEKLFF. The DNA for the CDR3 is TGCAGTGCTAGAGTTCTAGGAGATGAAAAACTGTTTTTT.

The chain couples TRBV20-1 to TRBJ1-1; 8 bases line up with TRBD1. The V segment lost 6 bases and the J segment 4 bases; nucleotides outside the gene matches: 10. The CDR3 is 14 amino acids. Germline V lookup: CDR1 DFQATT, CDR2 SNEGSKA (reference sequence). The CDR3 bases are TGCAGTGCCCCCCATCCCGGACAGGGCACTGAAGCTTTCTTT. Its protein product is CSAPHPGQGTEAFF.

The V and J genes are TRBV30 and TRBJ1-2; a weak D match, TRBD1 (5 bases). The CDR3 length is 15 residues. Germline V gene lookup returns CDR1 GTSNPN and CDR2 SVGIG (reference sequence). V was shortened by 3 bases and J by 1 base, with 15 bases between the two germline ends. The CDR3 DNA reads TGTGCCTGGAGCACCCAGGGAGGGTATAACTATGGCTACACCTTC. This translates into CAWSTQGGYNYGYTF.

This clonotype was observed at least ten times. The gene calls are TRBV7-9 and TRBJ2-2, with D unresolved. V lost 3 bases and J lost 2, with 1 base in between. Germline CDR1 reads SEHNR; CDR2 reads FQNEAQ (reference sequence). CDR3 length equals 12 residues. CDR3 bases: TGTGCCAGCAGCTTCAACACCGGGGAGCTGTTTTTT. It is translated as CASSFNTGELFF.

The gene calls are TRBV10-3 and TRBJ2-5; D gene uncertain. Trimming took off 11 bases at V and 5 bases at J, with 12 bases between the two ends. CDR1 ENHRY and CDR2 SYGVKD come from the germline V gene. This CDR3 has 11 amino acids. The CDR3 is CAVRKNETQYF. The CDR3 nucleotides are TGTGCCGTCCGGAAAAACGAGACCCAGTACTTC.

This clonotype came up a few times. The V call is TRBV9, the J call TRBJ1-6; TRBD1 might be the D (5 bases). Germline CDR1 SGDLS, CDR2 YYNGEE. V dropped 3 bases and J dropped 9 bases, with 16 bases sitting between them. The CDR3 has 15 amino acids. Written as DNA, the CDR3 is TGTGCCAGCAGCGCAGAGGGGCAAAGTGCTTCACCCCTCCACTTT. Translated, it gives CASSAEGQSASPLHF.

This clonotype has only a few counts. The gene calls are TRBV28 and TRBJ2-7; D might be TRBD1 (6 bases). Trimming shortened V by 3 bases and J by 0 bases, and 12 bases separated the two germline ends. Germline-derived CDR1 and CDR2 are MDHEN and SYDVKM. This CDR3 has 15 amino acids. CDR3 sequence (DNA): TGTGCCAGCAGTTTGTACAGGGTCGGCTCCTACGAGCAGTACTTC. Encoded protein: CASSLYRVGSYEQYF.

This clonotype was observed a few times. V is TRBV7-9 and J is TRBJ2-3; perhaps TRBD1 as D (6 bases). The germline V gene has CDR1 SEHNR and CDR2 FQNEAQ (reference sequence). This CDR3 comprises 16 residues. V dropped 1 base and J dropped 3 bases, with 14 bases sitting between them. Here the CDR3 reads CASSLEGGLATDTQYF. The CDR3 DNA sequence: TGTGCCAGCAGCTTAGAAGGGGGATTGGCTACAGATACGCAGTATTTT.

The chain recombines TRBV7-8 with TRBJ2-1; 9 bases are a match to TRBD2. J gave up 6 bases and V 0 bases, and 6 bases lay outside the gene matches. In germline, CDR1 is SGHVS, CDR2 FQNEAQ. CDR3 length: 16 residues. The CDR3 DNA reads TGTGCCAGCAGCTTAGCTTCGGCGGGAGGGCTCAATGAGCAGTTCTTC. Protein: CASSLASAGGLNEQFF.

The table lists this clonotype with a few counts. V is TRBV6-4 and J is TRBJ2-3; D remains ambiguous. Germline V gene data show CDR1 as MRHNA and CDR2 as SNTAGT. V lost 2 bases and J lost 6, with 9 bases in between. CDR3 length: 13 amino acids. The CDR3 DNA follows: TGTGCCAGCAGTGACGGGCCGCGGGATACGCAGTATTTT. The encoded protein is CASSDGPRDTQYF.

This clonotype turned up a few times. The rearrangement uses TRBV29-1 and TRBJ1-5; D is ambiguous. This CDR3 is 13 amino acids long. V dropped 4 bases and J dropped 1 base, with 8 bases sitting between them. Germline values: CDR1 SQVTM, CDR2 ANQGSEA. The CDR3 is CSVGEGSNQPQHF. The DNA for the CDR3 is TGCAGCGTTGGAGAGGGAAGCAATCAGCCCCAGCATTTT.

This clonotype has just a few counts. The J gene is TRBJ1-2, the V gene TRBV28; perhaps TRBD1 as D (5 bases). Germline V gene lookup returns CDR1 MDHEN and CDR2 SYDVKM. CDR3 size: 14 residues. V was clipped by 3 bases and J by 0 bases, with 8 bases between them. This chain's CDR3 is CASSFPGPNYGYTF. The CDR3 DNA follows: TGTGCCAGCAGTTTTCCGGGACCTAACTATGGCTACACCTTC.

This clonotype showed up just once. The rearrangement links TRBV4-1 to TRBJ2-7; no definite D call. Germline lookup yields CDR1 MGHRA and CDR2 YSYEKL. This CDR3 has 14 amino acids. Trimming took off 3 bases at V and 0 bases at J, with 9 bases between the two ends. The DNA of the CDR3 is TGCGCCAGCAGCCAGACGGCTAGCTCCTACGAGCAGTACTTC. Translating gives CASSQTASSYEQYF.